This T cell receptor beta chain was sequenced during a study of cytomegalovirus exposure and HLA in healthy donors. Findings of the study overall: Being productive about 90% or about 30% of the time was typical of most TCR beta V segments in an earlier analysis. Analysis was performed later, and it showed HLA-associated TCR beta chains to be more clonally expanded than equally common others. Researchers reported that a few CMV-associated chains were confirmed in vitro as CMV antigen-specific.

This CDR3 spans 15 amino acids. Looked up from germline, CDR1 is SGHNT and CDR2 is YYREEE (reference sequence). The V and J ends lost 6 bases and 3 bases, in that order; junction bases with no gene match: 9. About this clone: Its antigen remains unknown.

PCR was performed using 60 Vbeta and 13 Jbeta primers. TCRdb's table, derived via immunoSEQ multiplex PCR, lists solely in-frame clones and lacks some. Of fewer than 200,000 clones listed, approximately 82% are singletons. The receptor was isolated from a woman aged 18-29 years in good health and CMV-seronegative. The source material was PBMCs. V gene TRBV5-4 combines with J gene TRBJ1-2; 9 nucleotides align to TRBD1. The CDR3 loop is CASTLTGGAHYGYTF. CDR3 DNA sequence: TGTGCCAGCACCTTAACAGGGGGCGCACACTATGGCTACACCTTC.